This is a list of T cell receptor beta chains from one sample in a study of blood T cell repertoires in COVID-19. The table came from immunoSEQ multiplex PCR; TCRdb's copy has only in-frame clones and leaves some out. The sample lists some 240,000 clones, approximately 88% occurring once. The sample consisted of PBMCs or T cells enriched from blood (not recorded which). The receptors shown here come from a woman in her forties who had been exposed to COVID-19. Both conserved end residues are part of each CDR3. D genes are given only for firm matches. Rows may omit the clone size; those that give it use once, few, many or a size class.

d_call clone_size j_call v_call cdr3_aa cdr3_nt
TRBD1 . TRBJ2-5 TRBV5-1 CASSPRDRAETQYF TGCGCCAGCAGCCCAAGGGACAGGGCAGAGACCCAGTACTTC
TRBD2 . TRBJ2-1 TRBV29-1 CSVVASGRIYEQFF TGCAGCGTTGTGGCCAGCGGGAGAATCTATGAGCAGTTCTTC
. . TRBJ2-3 TRBV5-4 CASSPGGDSTDTQYF TGTGCCAGCAGCCCGGGGGGCGACAGCACAGATACGCAGTATTTT
. . TRBJ2-3 TRBV6-2/TRBV6-3 CASSSGDITSGDTQYF TGTGCCAGCAGCTCCGGGGATATCACATCTGGAGATACGCAGTATTTT
. once TRBJ1-5 TRBV6-2/TRBV6-3 CASSYAKRDQPQHF TGTGCCAGCAGTTACGCTAAGAGGGATCAGCCCCAGCATTTT
. . TRBJ1-2 TRBV29-1 CSVEDPVGGGYGYTF TGCAGCGTTGAAGATCCCGTCGGGGGTGGCTATGGCTACACCTTC
. . TRBJ2-5 TRBV10-3 CAISGRGSETQYF TGTGCCATCAGTGGTAGGGGGTCGGAGACCCAGTACTTC
. . TRBJ2-7 TRBV27 CASSWTASWGYEQYF TGTGCCAGCAGTTGGACAGCCAGTTGGGGGTACGAGCAGTACTTC
. . TRBJ2-7 TRBV12-3/TRBV12-4 CASSLGRSYEQYF TGTGCCAGCAGTTTGGGCAGATCCTACGAGCAGTACTTC
. . TRBJ1-2 TRBV5-5 CASNAGGSGYTF TGTGCCAGCAACGCCGGGGGGTCTGGCTACACCTTC
TRBD1 . TRBJ1-1 TRBV30 CAIGQGGGTEAFF TGTGCCATAGGACAGGGTGGAGGGACTGAAGCTTTCTTT
. . TRBJ2-2 TRBV2 CASKESRELFF TGTGCCAGCAAAGAGTCCAGGGAGCTGTTTTTT
. . TRBJ1-1 TRBV7-9 CASSLVDRNTEAFF TGTGCCAGCAGCTTAGTTGACAGGAACACTGAAGCTTTCTTT
TRBD2 . TRBJ2-3 TRBV15 CATSSTSRKAGDTQYF TGTGCCACCAGCTCGACTAGCCGAAAAGCGGGAGATACGCAGTATTTT
. . TRBJ2-1 TRBV19 CASSLTINSYNEQFF TGTGCCAGTAGTTTGACTATTAACTCCTACAATGAGCAGTTCTTC
. . TRBJ2-1 TRBV4-1 CASSQLPSGFLFYNEQFF TGCGCCAGCAGCCAGTTACCCTCAGGGTTCCTGTTCTACAATGAGCAGTTCTTC